Listed below are T cell receptor beta chains from one sample, sequenced in a study of CD8 T cells in ankylosing spondylitis. MiXCR, run by TCRdb on the 5' RACE reads, gives a single entry per CDR3 protein. The sample lists under 550,000 distinct CDR3 sequences; roughly 26% were seen once. Sequencing was done on a sample of blood, either unsorted or a sorted T cell fraction (not recorded which). These receptors were obtained from a male donor with ankylosing spondylitis. Each CDR3 is given with its conserved first and last residue. The order of the fields is V gene, D gene, clone size, J gene, CDR3 DNA, CDR3 protein. D genes are given only for firm matches. Not all rows give a size; the values are once, few, many and, for expanded clones, a class.

TRBV11-2	.	.	TRBJ2-3	TGTGCCAGCAGCGGCCGCCAGGGGACTCACGTTTACACAGATACGCAGTATTTT	CASSGRQGTHVYTDTQYF
TRBV4-2	.	.	TRBJ2-7	TGTGCCAGCAGCCAAGATCCCCACCTCTACGAGCAGTACTTC	CASSQDPHLYEQYF
TRBV12-3/TRBV12-4	.	few	TRBJ1-1	TGTGCCAGCAGTTCCACAGGGTTGGGCACTGAAGCTTTCTTT	CASSSTGLGTEAFF
TRBV29-1	.	many	TRBJ2-2	TGCAGCGTTACACCCGGGTCTCGAACCGGGGAGCTGTTTTTT	CSVTPGSRTGELFF
TRBV12-3/TRBV12-4	.	.	TRBJ2-1	TGTGCCAGCAGTCCGTTCGCGGAAGGAGGCAATGAGCAGTTCTTC	CASSPFAEGGNEQFF
TRBV3-1	.	.	TRBJ2-6	TGTGCCAGCACCAGGGGCTCTGGGGCCAACGTCCTGACTTTC	CASTRGSGANVLTF
TRBV7-9	.	.	TRBJ2-7	TGTGCCAGCAGCTTAGTTGGGGGAGGCGAGCAGTACTTC	CASSLVGGGEQYF
TRBV7-8	.	few	TRBJ2-7	TGTGCCAGCAGCTCGGGACTCCTCTCGAGTGTTTACGAGCAGTACTTC	CASSSGLLSSVYEQYF
TRBV7-9	.	few	TRBJ2-4	TGTGCCAGCAGCCCCGCGCTTGCCCAAAACATTCAGTACTTC	CASSPALAQNIQYF
TRBV2	.	.	TRBJ2-5	TGTGCCACGTACGGACAGCAAGAGACCCAGTACTTC	CATYGQQETQYF
TRBV20-1	TRBD1	.	TRBJ1-5	TGCTGTGCTAGAAACCGGGACAGGGGTCCAGTAAGCAATCAGCCCCAGCATTTT	CCARNRDRGPVSNQPQHF
TRBV20-1	.	.	TRBJ2-1	TGCAGTGCTAGAGCTTCTACAGGGTTCTCCTACAATGAGCAGTTCTTC	CSARASTGFSYNEQFF
TRBV5-1	.	.	TRBJ1-3	TGCGCCAGCAGCTTTTCACAGGACTCTGGAAACACCATATATTTT	CASSFSQDSGNTIYF
TRBV5-1	TRBD2	once	TRBJ2-1	TGCGCCAGCAGCCCGGGGGGTGGCGGTCCCTCCTACAATGAGCAGTTCTTC	CASSPGGGGPSYNEQFF
TRBV5-6	.	few	TRBJ2-4	TGTGCCAGCAGCCCCAGGGGATTTAGAGGAAACATTCAGTACTTC	CASSPRGFRGNIQYF
TRBV5-1	TRBD1	.	TRBJ1-5	TGCGCCAGCAGCTTGGTTACAGGGGTAGGTCAGCCCCAGCATTTT	CASSLVTGVGQPQHF
TRBV20-1	.	.	TRBJ1-6	TGCAGTGCTAAAAGCGGCGGGGATTCACCCCTCCACTTT	CSAKSGGDSPLHF
TRBV3-1	.	few	TRBJ2-5	TGTGCCAGCAGCCAAGCCCCCTTCGGAGGGGGGGAAGAGACCCAGTACTTC	CASSQAPFGGGEETQYF
TRBV7-9	TRBD2	few	TRBJ2-2	TGTGCCAGCAGTATCTTATCGGGAGGAAGCACCGGGGAGCTGTTTTTT	CASSILSGGSTGELFF
TRBV5-1	.	few	TRBJ2-7	TGCGCCAGCAGATCTTTATCGGGTCCTGGGGGGTACGAGCAGTACTTC	CASRSLSGPGGYEQYF
TRBV3-1	.	.	TRBJ2-2	TGTGCCAGCAGCCAAGGCGGCCACACCGGGGAGCTGTTTTTT	CASSQGGHTGELFF
TRBV29-1	.	once	TRBJ1-1	TGCAGCGTTGAGCCGCAGGGAACTGAAGCTTTCTTT	CSVEPQGTEAFF
TRBV29-1	.	.	TRBJ2-7	TGCAGCGTTGAATTTGGAGGGGGCGACGAGCAGTACTTC	CSVEFGGGDEQYF
TRBV4-1	.	many	TRBJ1-2	TGCGCCAGCAGCCACCAAAGAGGATCCCCGGCCCACCACTTC	CASSHQRGSPAHHF
TRBV5-1	TRBD1	.	TRBJ2-6	TGCGCCAGCACCCTCGACAGGGCGAGCTCTGGGGCCAACGTCCTGACTTTC	CASTLDRASSGANVLTF
TRBV2	.	few	TRBJ2-7	TGTGCCAGCAGAGCGCAGGGGCCGACCTACGAGCAGTACTTC	CASRAQGPTYEQYF
TRBV5-1	.	few	TRBJ1-5	TGCGCCAGCAGCCGATCCTCAGGAGGACAGCCCCAGCATTTT	CASSRSSGGQPQHF
TRBV12-3/TRBV12-4	.	.	TRBJ1-1	TGTGCCAGCAGTTTCCCGGGTTTCCGCTCGCCTGAAGCTTTCTTT	CASSFPGFRSPEAFF
TRBV14	.	few	TRBJ1-1	TGTGCCAGCAGCCAAGATTCGCCAGTAGAAGCTTTCTTT	CASSQDSPVEAFF
TRBV2	.	.	TRBJ2-7	TGTGCCAGCACCGGAGGCTACGAGCAGTACTTC	CASTGGYEQYF
TRBV25-1	TRBD1	.	TRBJ2-2	TGTGCCAGCAGTGACGCCCCAGGACAGGGAAGGGTCGGGGAGCTGTTTTTT	CASSDAPGQGRVGELFF
TRBV25-1	.	.	TRBJ2-1	TGTGCCACCGCCCGGGCGGCTGGTGGATATGAGCAGTTCTTC	CATARAAGGYEQFF
TRBV10-3	.	.	TRBJ2-4	TGTGCCATCAGTGAGGGATCCGCAAGCCTAGCCAAAAACATTCAGTACTTC	CAISEGSASLAKNIQYF
TRBV20-1	.	.	TRBJ2-3	TGCAGTGCGGTTCGAGCAGGGCGATACACAGATACGCAGTATTTT	CSAVRAGRYTDTQYF
TRBV3-1	.	.	TRBJ2-3	TGTGCCAGCAGCCAAGGCCAGCTGGATACGCAGTATTTT	CASSQGQLDTQYF
TRBV29-1	.	.	TRBJ2-3	TGCAGCGTTGGTCAGGGAGGTTTCACAGATACGCAGTATTTT	CSVGQGGFTDTQYF
TRBV20-1	.	few	TRBJ2-1	TGCAGTGCTAGAGTGCGGCTTGACTCCTACAATGAGCAGTTCTTC	CSARVRLDSYNEQFF
TRBV20-1	.	many	TRBJ1-5	TGCAGTGCTAGAGATTCCAGGGCCGGGACGAGTCAGCCCCAGCATTTT	CSARDSRAGTSQPQHF
TRBV7-2	.	few	TRBJ1-5	TGTGCCAGCAGCTTCACCCGCGATGGGCCCCAGCATTTT	CASSFTRDGPQHF
TRBV3-1	.	few	TRBJ2-2	TGTGCCAGCAGCCAAGATACAGGGATCGGGGAGCTGTTTTTT	CASSQDTGIGELFF
TRBV20-1	.	.	TRBJ2-3	TGCAGTGCTAGAGGCCCTAGCCCAACCTTGGGTACGCAGTATTTT	CSARGPSPTLGTQYF
TRBV5-1	.	.	TRBJ1-4	TGCGCCAGCAGGCTTGGTCGCCTGACAGGTTCGAATGAAAAACTGTTTTTT	CASRLGRLTGSNEKLFF
TRBV3-1	.	many	TRBJ1-2	TGTGCCAGCAGCCAATTGACGGGAGACTATGGCTACACCTTC	CASSQLTGDYGYTF